These 12 T cell receptor beta chains came from one sample sequenced in a study of cytomegalovirus exposure and HLA in healthy donors. This PCR relied on a set of 60 Vbeta primers and 13 Jbeta primers. Assay: immunoSEQ multiplex PCR; the TCRdb copy retains only in-frame clones and omits some. The sample gives 100,000 to 150,000 clones, about 80% of which show up once; 0.95% to 1.5% is in the top ten. Sample: PBMCs. The receptors were gathered from a girl aged 2-15 years in good health and CMV-seronegative.

The rearrangement joins TRBV27 to TRBJ1-5; D is possibly TRBD1 (6 bases). Germline V CDR1 and CDR2: MNHEY, SMNVEV (reference sequence). The CDR3 covers 17 residues. V was pared by 3 bases and J by 6 bases, with 21 bases between. The DNA for the CDR3 is TGTGCCAGCAGTTTTAGCCCCCGACGGGGGGCGGGTCAGCCCCAGCATTTT. Its translation is CASSFSPRRGAGQPQHF.

The CDR3 spells CACSPGGIGELFF. The CDR3 coding sequence is TGTGCCTGTTCGCCCGGGGGGATCGGGGAGCTGTTTTTT. The gene calls are TRBV30 and TRBJ2-2, with 7 nucleotides matching TRBD2. Germline assignment: CDR1 GTSNPN and CDR2 SVGIG (reference sequence). V shed 6 bases and J 7 bases; nucleotides not matched to a gene: 8. The CDR3 has 13 residues.

This clone was recorded a few times. The V and J genes are TRBV28 and TRBJ2-6, with 7 bases fitting TRBD1. From germline, CDR1 is MDHEN and CDR2 SYDVKM. V was pared by 4 bases and J by 5 bases, with 8 bases of the junction left unmatched. This CDR3 is 16 amino acids long. In nucleotides, the CDR3 is TGTGCCAGCAGTTCCTTCGACAGGGTTAGGGCCAACGTCCTGACTTTC. This translates into CASSSFDRVRANVLTF.

This chain links TRBV19 with TRBJ2-5, with D unresolved. V lost 1 base to trimming and J lost 3 bases, with 9 bases between them. The germline V gene encodes CDR1 LNHDA and CDR2 SQIVND (reference sequence). This CDR3 is 14 amino acids long. CDR3 amino acids: CASSIGSGKETQYF. The CDR3 nucleotides are TGTGCCAGTAGTATAGGGTCAGGTAAAGAGACCCAGTACTTC.

This clone was picked up one time. The chain links TRBV27 to TRBJ2-1; D perhaps matches TRBD2 (5 bases). The CDR3 length is 13 residues. Trimming shortened V by 5 bases and J by 4 bases, and 9 bases separated the two germline ends. Germline lookup yields CDR1 MNHEY and CDR2 SMNVEV (reference sequence). CDR3 DNA: TGTGCCAGCAGTCTGACTATATACAATGAGCAGTTCTTC. It translates to CASSLTIYNEQFF.

The chain couples TRBV28 to TRBJ2-7; 10 bases align to TRBD2. V was clipped by 2 bases and J by 2 bases; unmatched bases: 3. The CDR3 is 15 residues long. Germline assignment: CDR1 MDHEN and CDR2 SYDVKM. Here the CDR3 reads CASSLSSGGPYEQYF. CDR3 DNA: TGTGCCAGCAGTTTAAGTAGCGGGGGGCCCTACGAGCAGTACTTC.

The chain recombines TRBV2 with TRBJ2-1, with 11 bases fitting TRBD1. The length of the CDR3 is 14 residues. Looked up from germline, CDR1 is SNHLY and CDR2 is FYNNEI. V trimming: 8 bases; J trimming: 6 bases; junction bases outside the gene matches: 6. DNA for the CDR3: TGTGCCAGCTCGAGGACAGGGGGCCGCAATGAGCAGTTCTTC. It is translated as CASSRTGGRNEQFF.

J is TRBJ1-2 and V is TRBV6-5, with D perhaps matching TRBD1 (5 bases). Germline V gene data show CDR1 as MNHEY and CDR2 as SVGAGI. This CDR3 contains 15 residues. V lost 5 bases, J lost 6 bases, and 19 bases lay in between. CDR3 sequence: CASSGTLWASHGYTF. The DNA of the CDR3 is TGTGCCAGCAGTGGGACTCTGTGGGCGTCTCATGGCTACACCTTC.

This clone was seen a single time. The chain recombines TRBV10-2 with TRBJ2-5; D perhaps matches TRBD2 (6 bases). Germline-derived CDR1 and CDR2 are WSHSY and SAAADI. The CDR3 consists of 16 residues. Trimming pared 4 bases from V and 1 base from J, leaving 16 bases between. CDR3 protein: CASSVGGAGIQETQYF. DNA of the CDR3: TGCGCCAGCAGTGTGGGAGGCGCTGGAATCCAAGAGACCCAGTACTTC.

The J gene is TRBJ1-1, the V gene TRBV29-1; D possibly corresponds to TRBD1 (6 bases). Germline V gives CDR1 SQVTM, CDR2 ANQGSEA. This CDR3 is 14 amino acids long. Trimming removed 4 bases from V and 3 bases from J, with 15 bases in between. Here the CDR3 reads CSVVGLRGDTEAFF. Written as DNA, the CDR3 is TGCAGCGTTGTTGGACTCAGGGGAGACACTGAAGCTTTCTTT.

This clone was detected only a few times. The rearrangement joins TRBV28 to TRBJ2-2; TRBD1 matches at 9 bases. Germline CDR1 is MDHEN and CDR2 is SYDVKM. The V gene end was trimmed by 5 bases and the J gene end by 8 bases; junction bases not matched to a gene: 18. The CDR3 contains 18 residues. The CDR3 DNA is TGTGCCAGCAGTATGGTCGGGACAGGGCTCCCAAAGGGAGGGGAGCTGTTTTTT. Protein sequence: CASSMVGTGLPKGGELFF.

V gene TRBV9 combines with J gene TRBJ2-7, with TRBD1 matching over 8 bases. Germline V gives CDR1 SGDLS, CDR2 YYNGEE. The CDR3 has 13 residues. Unmatched junction bases numbered 1, after V lost 3 bases and J lost 2 bases. CDR3 in amino acids: CASSAGQAYEQYF. Here the CDR3 DNA reads TGTGCCAGCAGCGCGGGACAGGCCTACGAGCAGTACTTC. Looking up the rest from reference TRBV9 and TRBJ2-7 gives the full variable domain: DSGVTQTPKHLITATGQRVTLRCSPRSGDLSVYWYQQSLDQGLQFLIQYYNGEERAKGNILERFSAQQFPDLHSELNLSSLELGDSALYFCASSAGQAYEQYFGPGTRLTVT.